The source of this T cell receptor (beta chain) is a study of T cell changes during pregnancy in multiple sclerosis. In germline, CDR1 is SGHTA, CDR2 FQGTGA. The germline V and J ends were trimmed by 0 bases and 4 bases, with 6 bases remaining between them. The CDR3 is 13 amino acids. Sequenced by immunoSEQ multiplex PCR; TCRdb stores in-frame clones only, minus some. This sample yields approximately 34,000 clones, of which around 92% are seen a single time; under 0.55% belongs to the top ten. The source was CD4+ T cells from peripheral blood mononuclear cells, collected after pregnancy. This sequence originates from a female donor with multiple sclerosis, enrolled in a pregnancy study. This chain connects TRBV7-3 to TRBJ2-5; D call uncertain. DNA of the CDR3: TGTGCCAGCAGCTTAACCCGAGCAGAGACCCAGTACTTC. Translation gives CASSLTRAETQYF.